This is a list of T cell receptor beta chains from one sample in a study of blood T cell repertoires in COVID-19. The protocol was immunoSEQ multiplex PCR, while the TCRdb copy is restricted to in-frame clones and leaves out a portion. The sample records 60,000 to 90,000 clones, 65% to 85% being singletons. Material for sequencing was peripheral blood. These receptors all stem from a man in his fifties or sixties with active or convalescent COVID-19. Both conserved end residues are part of each CDR3. Each record gives: CDR3 length, clone size, J gene, D gene, V gene, CDR3 DNA, CDR3 protein. A D gene is named only where the DNA matches it firmly. The listing skips clone size in some rows; elsewhere it reads once, few, many or a size class.

len: 16; abundance: few; j_gene: TRBJ1-5; d_gene: TRBD1; v_gene: TRBV7-9; CDR3nt: TGTGCCAGCAGCTTAGAAACAGGGGGAAGCAATCAGCCCCAGCATTTT; CDR3aa: CASSLETGGSNQPQHF
len: 15; abundance: few; j_gene: TRBJ1-5; d_gene: .; v_gene: TRBV5-5; CDR3nt: TGTGCCAGCAGCTTGGTGGGCTTGGGCAATCAGCCCCAGCATTTT; CDR3aa: CASSLVGLGNQPQHF
len: 15; abundance: .; j_gene: TRBJ2-5; d_gene: TRBD1; v_gene: TRBV4-1; CDR3nt: TGCGCCAGCAGCACTTGGACAGGGTCCCAAGAGACCCAGTACTTC; CDR3aa: CASSTWTGSQETQYF
len: 17; abundance: .; j_gene: TRBJ2-6; d_gene: .; v_gene: TRBV28; CDR3nt: TGTGCCAGCAGTTTCCCCCCCGGAGCTCCTGGGGCCAACGTCCTGACTTTC; CDR3aa: CASSFPPGAPGANVLTF
len: 15; abundance: .; j_gene: TRBJ1-5; d_gene: TRBD1; v_gene: TRBV15; CDR3nt: TGTGCCACCAGCCCCGGGACAGGGATGAATCAGCCCCAGCATTTT; CDR3aa: CATSPGTGMNQPQHF
len: 13; abundance: .; j_gene: TRBJ1-2; d_gene: .; v_gene: TRBV19; CDR3nt: TGTGCCAGTAGTCTCCGGGAGCGGGGTGGCTACACCTTC; CDR3aa: CASSLRERGGYTF
len: 13; abundance: once; j_gene: TRBJ2-5; d_gene: TRBD1; v_gene: TRBV2; CDR3nt: TGTGCCAGTAAACAGGGGGCAGAAGAGACCCAGTACTTC; CDR3aa: CASKQGAEETQYF
len: 16; abundance: few; j_gene: TRBJ1-5; d_gene: TRBD1; v_gene: TRBV5-8; CDR3nt: TGTGCCAGCAGCTTGGCCTGGCAGGGGGCCAATCAGCCCCAGCATTTT; CDR3aa: CASSLAWQGANQPQHF
len: 17; abundance: .; j_gene: TRBJ2-7; d_gene: TRBD2; v_gene: TRBV5-6; CDR3nt: TGTGCCAGCAGCGTTCCGGGACTAGCGGGGGGATCCTACGAGCAGTACTTC; CDR3aa: CASSVPGLAGGSYEQYF
len: 15; abundance: .; j_gene: TRBJ1-2; d_gene: .; v_gene: TRBV7-2; CDR3nt: TGTGCCAGCAGCTTAGGAGGTGCGGCAAACTATGGCTACACCTTC; CDR3aa: CASSLGGAANYGYTF
len: 15; abundance: .; j_gene: TRBJ2-7; d_gene: TRBD1; v_gene: TRBV5-1; CDR3nt: TGCGCCAGCAGCTCTAGACCGGGACAGCTCTACGAGCAGTACTTC; CDR3aa: CASSSRPGQLYEQYF
len: 14; abundance: .; j_gene: TRBJ2-2; d_gene: .; v_gene: TRBV5-4; CDR3nt: TGTGCCAGCAGTAACCGACAGATGACCGGGGAGCTGTTTTTT; CDR3aa: CASSNRQMTGELFF
len: 15; abundance: .; j_gene: TRBJ1-4; d_gene: .; v_gene: TRBV2; CDR3nt: TGTGCCAGCAGGTTACGGACTGGGGCTAATGAAAAACTGTTTTTT; CDR3aa: CASRLRTGANEKLFF
len: 16; abundance: .; j_gene: TRBJ1-3; d_gene: .; v_gene: TRBV2; CDR3nt: TGTGCCAGCAGTGAAGGGCGGGCTTACTCTGGAAACACCATATATTTT; CDR3aa: CASSEGRAYSGNTIYF
len: 16; abundance: .; j_gene: TRBJ1-6; d_gene: TRBD1; v_gene: TRBV4-3; CDR3nt: TGCGCCAGCAGCCAAACCCGGACAGGGACTAATTCACCCCTCCACTTT; CDR3aa: CASSQTRTGTNSPLHF
len: 16; abundance: .; j_gene: TRBJ2-7; d_gene: TRBD2; v_gene: TRBV27; CDR3nt: TGTGCCAGCAGGAAGATGACTAGCGGGGTTCCCTACGAGCAGTACTTC; CDR3aa: CASRKMTSGVPYEQYF
len: 18; abundance: .; j_gene: TRBJ2-1; d_gene: TRBD2; v_gene: TRBV27; CDR3nt: TGTGCCAGCAGTTTAGTGTTCCAGCGGGGGGGGGAGTACAATGAGCAGTTCTTC; CDR3aa: CASSLVFQRGGEYNEQFF
len: 13; abundance: .; j_gene: TRBJ2-5; d_gene: .; v_gene: TRBV18; CDR3nt: TGTGCCAGCTCACCCAGGGGTGGAGAGACCCAGTACTTC; CDR3aa: CASSPRGGETQYF
len: 17; abundance: .; j_gene: TRBJ1-3; d_gene: .; v_gene: TRBV4-3; CDR3nt: TGCGCCAGCAGCCGAAGAGGACAGTATAGCTCTGGAAACACCATATATTTT; CDR3aa: CASSRRGQYSSGNTIYF
len: 14; abundance: .; j_gene: TRBJ2-7; d_gene: .; v_gene: TRBV5-3; CDR3nt: TGTGCCAGAAGCTCGAAGACAGGTTCCCACGAGCAGTACTTC; CDR3aa: CARSSKTGSHEQYF
len: 16; abundance: .; j_gene: TRBJ1-2; d_gene: .; v_gene: TRBV6-5; CDR3nt: TGTGCCAGCAGTTACTCGAGGGCCGTCTCTAACTATGGCTACACCTTC; CDR3aa: CASSYSRAVSNYGYTF
len: 15; abundance: once; j_gene: TRBJ1-6; d_gene: TRBD1; v_gene: TRBV6-2/TRBV6-3; CDR3nt: TGTGCCAGCAGTTACGGGGACAGCACAAATTCACCCCTCCACTTT; CDR3aa: CASSYGDSTNSPLHF
len: 17; abundance: .; j_gene: TRBJ2-5; d_gene: TRBD2; v_gene: TRBV2; CDR3nt: TGTGCCAGCAGGAACCCCTCTGGCGGGGGGTACCAAGAGACCCAGTACTTC; CDR3aa: CASRNPSGGGYQETQYF
len: 18; abundance: .; j_gene: TRBJ2-1; d_gene: TRBD2; v_gene: TRBV7-6; CDR3nt: TGTGCCAGCAGCTTAGCCCCCTTGACTAGCGGGGGGGGCAATGAGCAGTTCTTC; CDR3aa: CASSLAPLTSGGGNEQFF
len: 15; abundance: .; j_gene: TRBJ1-1; d_gene: TRBD1; v_gene: TRBV19; CDR3nt: TGTGCCAGTACTAGGGACAGACTGATGAACACTGAAGCTTTCTTT; CDR3aa: CASTRDRLMNTEAFF
len: 15; abundance: .; j_gene: TRBJ2-1; d_gene: .; v_gene: TRBV19; CDR3nt: TGTGCCAGTAGTATGGCGGCGAACTCCTACAATGAGCAGTTCTTC; CDR3aa: CASSMAANSYNEQFF
len: 13; abundance: few; j_gene: TRBJ2-3; d_gene: .; v_gene: TRBV6-5; CDR3nt: TGTGCCAGCAGGAAACCAGGGGCAGATACGCAGTATTTT; CDR3aa: CASRKPGADTQYF
len: 16; abundance: .; j_gene: TRBJ1-2; d_gene: TRBD1; v_gene: TRBV10-3; CDR3nt: TGTGCCATCAGTGATTGGAGGGGGCGAGCTAACTATGGCTACACCTTC; CDR3aa: CAISDWRGRANYGYTF
len: 13; abundance: .; j_gene: TRBJ1-1; d_gene: .; v_gene: TRBV18; CDR3nt: TGTGCCAGCTCACTAAACAGGGACACTGAAGCTTTCTTT; CDR3aa: CASSLNRDTEAFF
len: 16; abundance: .; j_gene: TRBJ1-1; d_gene: .; v_gene: TRBV18; CDR3nt: TGTGCCAGCTCACCATTTAAAGGGGATCGAAGCACTGAAGCTTTCTTT; CDR3aa: CASSPFKGDRSTEAFF
len: 13; abundance: .; j_gene: TRBJ2-1; d_gene: .; v_gene: TRBV7-9; CDR3nt: TGTGCCAGCAGCTTCTTGGAGGCTCTCGAGCAGTTCTTC; CDR3aa: CASSFLEALEQFF
len: 13; abundance: .; j_gene: TRBJ2-7; d_gene: TRBD1; v_gene: TRBV7-3; CDR3nt: TGTGCCAGCAGCTTAGAAACAGGGGGGGAGCAGTACTTC; CDR3aa: CASSLETGGEQYF
len: 14; abundance: .; j_gene: TRBJ1-2; d_gene: TRBD1; v_gene: TRBV2; CDR3nt: TGTGCCAGCAGGGAACAGGGGGCGGGCTATGGCTACACCTTC; CDR3aa: CASREQGAGYGYTF
len: 14; abundance: .; j_gene: TRBJ1-6; d_gene: TRBD1; v_gene: TRBV7-9; CDR3nt: TGTGCCAGCAGCTCGGACAGGGTAGACTCACCCCTCCACTTT; CDR3aa: CASSSDRVDSPLHF
len: 13; abundance: .; j_gene: TRBJ1-1; d_gene: .; v_gene: TRBV4-2; CDR3nt: TGTGCCAGCAGGCGGGCGGGGGGCACTGAAGCTTTCTTT; CDR3aa: CASRRAGGTEAFF
len: 15; abundance: .; j_gene: TRBJ1-6; d_gene: .; v_gene: TRBV5-1; CDR3nt: TGCGCCAGCAGCTTAGGGACAAGCAATAATTCACCCCTCCACTTT; CDR3aa: CASSLGTSNNSPLHF
len: 13; abundance: .; j_gene: TRBJ1-3; d_gene: .; v_gene: TRBV6-6; CDR3nt: TGTGCCAGCACTACAGGCTCTGGAAACACCATATATTTT; CDR3aa: CASTTGSGNTIYF
len: 15; abundance: .; j_gene: TRBJ1-4; d_gene: TRBD1; v_gene: TRBV11-2; CDR3nt: TGTGCCAGCAGCCCTCGGACAGGGGTCGGTGAAAAACTGTTTTTT; CDR3aa: CASSPRTGVGEKLFF
len: 14; abundance: .; j_gene: TRBJ2-7; d_gene: .; v_gene: TRBV19; CDR3nt: TGTGCCAGTAGTGTACAGGGTAGGATCTACGAGCAGTACTTC; CDR3aa: CASSVQGRIYEQYF
len: 14; abundance: few; j_gene: TRBJ1-4; d_gene: .; v_gene: TRBV7-9; CDR3nt: TGTGCCAGCAGCTTCCGAGGGCCTAATGAAAAACTGTTTTTT; CDR3aa: CASSFRGPNEKLFF
len: 15; abundance: .; j_gene: TRBJ2-5; d_gene: TRBD2; v_gene: TRBV7-9; CDR3nt: TGTGCCAGCAGCTTTGGCGGGGGACTCCAAGAGACCCAGTACTTC; CDR3aa: CASSFGGGLQETQYF
len: 15; abundance: .; j_gene: TRBJ2-3; d_gene: TRBD2; v_gene: TRBV10-3; CDR3nt: TGTGCCATCATGAGTGAACTAGCGGGGGCAGATACGCAGTATTTT; CDR3aa: CAIMSELAGADTQYF
len: 14; abundance: .; j_gene: TRBJ2-1; d_gene: TRBD1; v_gene: TRBV19; CDR3nt: TGTGCCAGTAGAAGCAGGGGGCTTTTAGATGAGCAGTTCTTC; CDR3aa: CASRSRGLLDEQFF
len: 15; abundance: .; j_gene: TRBJ1-4; d_gene: TRBD1; v_gene: TRBV19; CDR3nt: TGTGCCAGTAGTACCGGACAGGCAACTAATGAAAAACTGTTTTTT; CDR3aa: CASSTGQATNEKLFF
len: 15; abundance: .; j_gene: TRBJ2-7; d_gene: TRBD1; v_gene: TRBV24-1; CDR3nt: TGTGCCACCAGTGATTTGCTGTCAGGGGGCTACGAGCAGTACTTC; CDR3aa: CATSDLLSGGYEQYF
len: 15; abundance: .; j_gene: TRBJ1-2; d_gene: TRBD1; v_gene: TRBV11-3; CDR3nt: TGTGCCAGCAGCCAGAGGACAGGTCGGATCTATGGCTACACCTTC; CDR3aa: CASSQRTGRIYGYTF
len: 12; abundance: .; j_gene: TRBJ1-4; d_gene: TRBD1; v_gene: TRBV20-1; CDR3nt: TGCAGTGCTAGTTACAGGGGGGAAAAACTGTTTTTT; CDR3aa: CSASYRGEKLFF